The T cell receptor (beta chain) under discussion was sequenced for a study of identical twins. Study-level results: Twins' excess sharing was less marked for out-of-frame beta sequences. Invariant MAIT and iNKT cells could partly confound zero-insertion analyses. Carriage of fewer insertions was seen in abundant cord blood beta clonotypes, whereas memory repertoires showed none.

Trimming cost V 7 bases and J 7 bases; bases outside gene matches: 9. CDR3 length equals 15 residues. Template switching, a step in the protocol, added a universal primer site, and cDNA carried unique molecular identifiers. TCRdb passed the 5' RACE reads through MiXCR, listing each CDR3 protein once. The sample has roughly 700,000 distinct CDR3 sequences; 8.6% are singletons. The table lists this clonotype with many counts. Its specificity is not known. In addition, the sample was reused for a study of yellow fever vaccine responses in identical twins.

This rearrangement joins TRBV12-3 or TRBV12-4 to TRBJ1-6, with 8 bases fitting TRBD1. Sequencing used PBMCs. The sequence was collected from a woman under 30 in good health. CDR3 in amino acids: CASNFGQGPNSPLHF. In nucleotides, the CDR3 is TGTGCCAGCAACTTCGGACAGGGTCCAAATTCACCCCTCCACTTT.